There are a few counts of the clone carrying this T cell receptor (beta chain). Antigen: not known. The source of the sample is a study of response to subunit inactivated influenza vaccine. Findings and caveats of the study: There was a suggestion from the authors that each seasonal influenza vaccination recruits few new T cells.

TCRdb recomputed calls from the RT-PCR reads with MiXCR, one row per CDR3 protein. The sample yields more than 450,000 distinct CDR3 sequences, roughly 12% seen once. V lost 6 bases, J lost 0 bases, and 20 bases lay in between. The V gene's germline CDR1 is KGHDR and CDR2 SFDVKD. This CDR3 contains 18 residues. The TCR was taken from a man aged 45-60 years who received an inactivated influenza vaccine. The specimen comprised PBMCs from blood, sampled on the day of vaccination. The V gene is TRBV24-1, the J gene TRBJ2-1, with D perhaps TRBD1 (6 bases). The chain's CDR3 is CATSLPGGGPSSYNEQFF. In DNA form, the CDR3 reads TGTGCCACCAGTCTCCCTGGGGGCGGGCCCAGCTCCTACAATGAGCAGTTCTTC.